The 21 T cell receptor beta chains presented below share a single source sample, sequenced in a study of T-cell memory formation after mild COVID-19. One entry per CDR3 protein results from TCRdb running MiXCR on the 5' RACE reads. The sample includes about 610,000 distinct CDR3 sequences, approximately 15% of them seen just once. Sequencing was performed on PBMCs or a T cell subset sorted from them (not recorded which). Every receptor here comes from an adult woman who had mild COVID-19 (a few samples of this study predate the infection). Cell type and time point are not known.

This clonotype has just a few counts. This chain connects TRBV6-2 or TRBV6-3 to TRBJ2-7; 7 bases fit TRBD1. The germline V gene has CDR1 MNHEY and CDR2 SVGEGT. V lost 6 bases to trimming and J lost 0 bases; unmatched junction nucleotides: 5. CDR3 size: 14 residues. The CDR3 DNA reads as TGTGCCAGCAGGCAGACAGGGAGCTCCTACGAGCAGTACTTC. Translated, it gives CASRQTGSSYEQYF.

This clonotype came up a few times. V usage is TRBV4-1 and J usage is TRBJ1-6; 7 bases are shared with TRBD1. V was clipped by 0 bases and J by 7 bases; unmatched bases: 6. This CDR3 comprises 16 residues. Germline V gene data show CDR1 as MGHRA and CDR2 as YSYEKL. The CDR3 region has the DNA TGCGCCAGCAGCCAAGATCCGACAGGGCCAAATTCACCCCTCCACTTT. Residues: CASSQDPTGPNSPLHF.

This clonotype was detected a few times. The CDR3 loop reads CASSQDPEGRQPQHF. The DNA for the CDR3 is TGTGCCAGCAGCCAAGATCCTGAGGGACGGCAGCCCCAGCATTTT. The chain uses TRBV4-2 and TRBJ1-5, with D possibly being TRBD1 (5 bases). Germline CDR1 and CDR2: LGHNA and YNFKEQ. The V gene lost 0 bases and the J gene lost 7 bases, with 13 bases spanning the gap. The CDR3 is made up of 15 amino acids.

In its sample, this clonotype was seen a few times. The V gene is TRBV10-3, the J gene TRBJ2-7; D is possibly TRBD1 or TRBD2 (5 bases each). The V gene lost 10 bases and the J gene lost 1 base, with 17 bases spanning the gap. This CDR3 comprises 14 residues. The germline V gene encodes CDR1 ENHRY and CDR2 SYGVKD. In DNA, the CDR3 is TGTGCCACCCTAACCGGGACGCAATCCTACGAGCAGTACTTC. It yields the protein CATLTGTQSYEQYF.

This clonotype was detected only a few times. The V gene is TRBV6-2 or TRBV6-3, the J gene TRBJ2-7, with a weak D call TRBD2 (6 bases). Trimming removed 6 bases from V and 2 bases from J, with 14 bases in between. The length of the CDR3 is 14 residues. Germline CDR1 reads MNHEY; CDR2 reads SVGEGT. CDR3 loop: CASRRDSPAYEQYF. The DNA of the CDR3 is TGTGCCAGCAGACGGGACTCACCTGCCTACGAGCAGTACTTC.

This clonotype was found many times. The V and J genes are TRBV7-2 and TRBJ1-2, with D possibly TRBD1 on 5 matching bases. The germline V gene has CDR1 SGHTA and CDR2 FQGNSA. This CDR3 spans 15 amino acids. Trimming pared 5 bases from V and 6 bases from J, leaving 19 bases between. The CDR3 loop reads CASSPFGGEWHGYTF. The DNA for the CDR3 is TGTGCCAGCAGCCCCTTTGGGGGGGAATGGCATGGCTACACCTTC. Complete variable domain (other parts from reference TRBV7-2 and TRBJ1-2): GAGVSQSPSNKVTEKGKDVELRCDPISGHTALYWYRQSLGQGLEFLIYFQGNSAPDKSGLPSDRFSAERTGGSVSTLTIQRTQQEDSAVYLCASSPFGGEWHGYTFGSGTRLTVV.

The CDR3 region has the DNA TGTGCCAGCAGTCCCCACAAGGGCAGAGGTGGGGCCAACGTCCTGACTTTC. This translates into CASSPHKGRGGANVLTF. The rearrangement links TRBV12-3 or TRBV12-4 to TRBJ2-6; D unresolved. The ends were cut back, 5 bases at V and 3 bases at J, with 17 bases in the middle. This CDR3 contains 17 residues.

This clonotype occurred a few times. V is TRBV3-1 and J is TRBJ2-1; 9 bases are shared with TRBD2. With V trimmed by 3 bases and J by 1 base, 7 bases remained unmatched. Germline-derived CDR1 and CDR2 are LGHDT and YNNKEL (reference sequence). This CDR3 is 17 amino acids long. The CDR3 nucleotides read TGTGCCAGCAGCCAGACTAGCGGACAACCTTCCTACAATGAGCAGTTCTTC. It specifies CASSQTSGQPSYNEQFF.

The gene calls are TRBV5-1 and TRBJ2-5, with a tentative D call TRBD2 (6 bases). The CDR3 consists of 15 residues. V was pared by 4 bases and J by 3 bases, with 16 bases between. CDR1 is SGHRS and CDR2 is YFSETQ in the germline V gene. The CDR3 DNA reads TGCGCCAGCAGCCCCGCCTGGGGCGGGGAAGAGACCCAGTACTTC. Translating gives CASSPAWGGEETQYF.

The CDR3: CASSQAPGQGALYGYTF. In DNA form, the CDR3 reads TGCGCCAGCAGCCAGGCTCCGGGACAGGGGGCTCTCTATGGCTACACCTTC. The chain links TRBV4-1 to TRBJ1-2; TRBD1 matches at 12 bases. The V and J ends lost 3 bases and 4 bases, in that order; junction bases with no gene match: 9. The CDR3 length is 17 residues. CDR1 is MGHRA, CDR2 YSYEKL, per germline.

The chain has TRBV5-1 and TRBJ2-3; D might be TRBD2 (6 bases). V was clipped by 4 bases and J by 0 bases, with 15 bases between them. This CDR3 contains 16 residues. The germline gives CDR1 SGHRS, CDR2 YFSETQ. The CDR3 here is CASSITSSTSTDTQYF. The CDR3 coding sequence is TGCGCCAGCAGCATAACTAGCAGCACTAGCACAGATACGCAGTATTTT. The complete variable domain, with remaining parts taken from reference TRBV5-1 and TRBJ2-3, reads KAGVTQTPRYLIKTRGQQVTLSCSPISGHRSVSWYQQTPGQGLQFLFEYFSETQRNKGNFPGRFSGRQFSNSRSEMNVSTLELGDSALYLCASSITSSTSTDTQYFGPGTRLTVL.

This clonotype has a handful of counts. The chain joins TRBV29-1 to TRBJ1-4, with D hard to call. The CDR3 consists of 13 residues. Trimming stripped 4 bases from V and 3 bases from J, with 9 bases between. Germline loops: CDR1 SQVTM, CDR2 ANQGSEA. CDR3 in amino acids: CSVASGPNEKLFF. CDR3 bases: TGCAGCGTTGCCTCAGGTCCTAATGAAAAACTGTTTTTT.

The rearrangement links TRBV20-1 to TRBJ1-2, with 7 bases lining up with TRBD1. V was pared by 0 bases and J by 2 bases, with 0 bases of the junction left unmatched. CDR1 is DFQATT and CDR2 is SNEGSKA in the germline V gene (reference sequence). CDR3 size: 13 residues. The CDR3 reads CSAREGQNYGYTF. CDR3 nucleotide sequence: TGCAGTGCTAGAGAGGGACAGAACTATGGCTACACCTTC.

Only a few counts were recorded for this clonotype. The chain has TRBV12-3 or TRBV12-4 and TRBJ2-5, with D perhaps matching TRBD2 (6 bases). The CDR3 runs to 13 residues. V lost 4 bases to trimming and J lost 6 bases, with 12 bases between them. The CDR3 nucleotides read TGTGCCAGCAGTTCCACGGGGGTTAAGACCCAGTACTTC. This gives the protein CASSSTGVKTQYF.

The rearrangement joins TRBV7-8 to TRBJ2-1; D may correspond to TRBD1 or TRBD2 (6 bases each). V was trimmed by 5 bases and J by 6 bases, leaving 20 bases between them. CDR1 is SGHVS and CDR2 is FQNEAQ in the germline V gene. The length of the CDR3 is 16 residues. CDR3 DNA sequence: TGTGCCAGCAGCCCCCTCAGGGGCGGGACTGCCAATGAGCAGTTCTTC. The encoded protein is CASSPLRGGTANEQFF.

The sample holds a few counts of this clonotype. The V call is TRBV6-5, the J call TRBJ1-2; D possibly corresponds to TRBD1 (5 bases). Germline CDR1 MNHEY, CDR2 SVGAGI. With 6 bases removed from V and 5 bases from J, the gap between germline ends came to 10 bases. The CDR3 spans 12 residues. This CDR3 is CASRKDIYGYTF. As DNA, the CDR3 is TGTGCCAGCAGGAAGGACATATATGGCTACACCTTC.

The chain employs TRBV5-5 and TRBJ1-1; D is perhaps TRBD1 (6 bases). The germline V gene has CDR1 SGHKS and CDR2 YYEKEE (reference sequence). The CDR3 has 15 amino acids. The V end lost 3 bases, the J end lost 3 bases, and 15 bases lay between the germline ends. The CDR3 sequence: CASSSFTGIDTEAFF. CDR3 bases: TGTGCCAGCAGCTCATTCACAGGGATTGACACTGAAGCTTTCTTT.

There are a few counts of this clonotype. V is TRBV28 and J is TRBJ1-5; the D is unclear. The CDR3 extends over 16 amino acids. The germline CDR1 and CDR2 sequences are MDHEN and SYDVKM. The V end lost 5 bases, the J end lost 5 bases, and 19 bases lay between the germline ends. This chain's CDR3 is CASSDSPGRKDQPQHF. CDR3 nucleotides: TGTGCCAGCAGTGATTCACCGGGGAGGAAAGATCAGCCCCAGCATTTT.

The chain uses TRBV27 and TRBJ2-7; tentatively, D is TRBD2 (6 bases). From germline, CDR1 is MNHEY and CDR2 SMNVEV (reference sequence). CDR3 length equals 15 residues. Between the trimmed V and J ends, which lost 2 bases and 3 bases, there was a span of 14 bases. The chain's CDR3 is CASSLGGTAFYEQYF. In nucleotides, the CDR3 is TGTGCCAGCAGTTTAGGCGGGACTGCCTTCTACGAGCAGTACTTC.

The rearrangement joins TRBV15 to TRBJ2-7; 8 bases align to TRBD2. V lost 4 bases, J lost 2 bases, and 13 bases stayed unmatched. Germline CDR1 reads LNHNV; CDR2 reads YYDKDF (reference sequence). The CDR3 is made up of 17 amino acids. In DNA, the CDR3 is TGTGCCACCAGCACCCGAAACGGACTAGCAGGAACCTACGAGCAGTACTTC. It encodes CATSTRNGLAGTYEQYF.

The V call is TRBV6-5, the J call TRBJ2-3; no clear D gene. The germline V gene encodes CDR1 MNHEY and CDR2 SVGAGI. The CDR3 is 15 residues long. Trimming pared 5 bases from V and 7 bases from J, leaving 19 bases between. The CDR3 DNA is TGTGCCAGCAGTATCCAAGGAGTGGCTGGAAATACGCAGTATTTT. Encoded protein: CASSIQGVAGNTQYF.